A single sample is the source of the 28 T cell receptor beta chains below, sequenced in a study of sequential checkpoint blockade in melanoma. Clones were read by immunoSEQ multiplex PCR, and TCRdb kept only the in-frame ones, dropping some. The table has 6,200 or so clones, approximately 26% seen once. Specified treatment: randomized to nivolumab then ipilimumab (arm A) or the reverse (arm B). The sequencing used tumor tissue (inferred from file names), collected from a patient given nivolumab and ipilimumab in sequence. Receptors were obtained from a human donor with melanoma.

The V call is TRBV28, the J call TRBJ1-5, with D possibly being TRBD1 (6 bases). V lost 3 bases to trimming and J lost 6 bases, with 24 bases between them. The CDR3 length is 18 residues. The germline V gene encodes CDR1 MDHEN and CDR2 SYDVKM. CDR3 loop: CASSFPGRGGTGAQPQHF. Here the CDR3 DNA reads TGTGCCAGCAGTTTCCCGGGAAGGGGGGGTACCGGGGCTCAGCCCCAGCATTTT.

The chain couples TRBV5-1 to TRBJ2-1, with TRBD2 identical over 14 bases. The germline V gene has CDR1 SGHRS and CDR2 YFSETQ. J gave up 0 bases and V 5 bases, and 10 bases lay outside the gene matches. The CDR3 is 19 amino acids. The CDR3, as DNA: TGCGCCAGCAGGAGGGGACTAGCGGGAGCCTCGAGCTCCTACAATGAGCAGTTCTTC. Its protein product is CASRRGLAGASSSYNEQFF.

The chain recombines TRBV11-3 with TRBJ1-4; D possibly corresponds to TRBD1 (6 bases). V was clipped by 5 bases and J by 2 bases, with 12 bases between them. The CDR3 loop spans 15 amino acids. Germline V gene sequence: CDR1 SGHNT, CDR2 YENEEA. CDR3 nucleotide sequence: TGTGCCAGCAGCCAGCAGGGGACCACTAATGAAAAACTGTTTTTT. Translation gives CASSQQGTTNEKLFF.

This clone occurred a few times. Germline is not matched at one junction end, which may reflect a read error. V gene TRBV6-8 combines with J gene TRBJ1-4, with TRBD1 matching over 8 bases. In germline, CDR1 is MNHGY, CDR2 SAAAGT. This CDR3 is 15 amino acids long. The CDR3 DNA sequence: TGTGCCATCAGTGCCACAGGGGGTAGTAATGAAAAACTGTTTTTT. It encodes CAISATGGSNEKLFF.

This chain links TRBV6-8 with TRBJ2-5; weak D call: TRBD1 (6 bases). Germline CDR1 and CDR2: MNHGY and SAAAGT. V dropped 5 bases and J dropped 3 bases, with 13 bases sitting between them. CDR3 size: 14 residues. The CDR3 is CASSLQGREETQYF. CDR3 sequence (DNA): TGTGCCAGCAGTCTACAGGGTCGGGAAGAGACCCAGTACTTC.

This rearrangement joins TRBV5-1 to TRBJ1-5, with 10 bases matching TRBD1. Germline V gene data show CDR1 as SGHRS and CDR2 as YFSETQ. CDR3 length equals 15 residues. V was clipped by 3 bases and J by 3 bases; unmatched bases: 3. CDR3 loop: CASSSGTGDNQPQHF. The CDR3 nucleotides are TGCGCCAGCAGCTCGGGGACAGGGGACAATCAGCCCCAGCATTTT.

V gene TRBV6-8 combines with J gene TRBJ1-5; D is uncertain. The CDR3 runs to 13 residues. Germline assignment: CDR1 MNHGY and CDR2 SAAAGT. The V and J ends lost 5 bases and 9 bases respectively, with 14 bases between them. The CDR3, as DNA: TGTGCCAGCAGTGAGCCTGTCCGTCTGCCCCAGCATTTT. Protein: CASSEPVRLPQHF.

V usage is TRBV19 and J usage is TRBJ2-7, with TRBD2 matching 8 bases. The CDR3 totals 16 residues. Germline loops: CDR1 LNHDA, CDR2 SQIVND (reference sequence). J was trimmed by 2 bases and V by 9 bases; bases with no gene match: 15. The CDR3, as DNA: TGTGCCAGCCGACCAAATGCCGGGAGGGCTCCCTACGAGCAGTACTTC. Protein sequence: CASRPNAGRAPYEQYF.

This clone was detected only a few times. J is TRBJ2-1 and V is TRBV6-8, with 7 nucleotides matching TRBD2. This CDR3 has 14 residues. V shed 8 bases, J shed 3 bases, and the junction held 7 bases outside the gene matches. Germline V lookup: CDR1 MNHGY, CDR2 SAAAGT. The CDR3 is CASSSGANYNEQFF. For the CDR3, the DNA is TGTGCCAGCTCGAGCGGGGCTAACTACAATGAGCAGTTCTTC.

This clone was counted a few times. The rearrangement joins TRBV1 to TRBJ1-5; the table's TRBD1 call for D was not verified on the DNA. TRBV1 has pseudogene status. This CDR3 has 15 residues. DNA of the CDR3: TGCGCCAGCAGCCAAGACCAGGGGAGCAATCAGCCCCAGCATTTT. Translation: CASSQDQGSNQPQHF.

This rearrangement joins TRBV5-1 to TRBJ1-4; tentative D call: TRBD1 (5 bases). CDR3 length: 14 residues. V dropped 1 base and J dropped 3 bases, with 7 bases sitting between them. Per germline, CDR1 SGHRS and CDR2 YFSETQ. CDR3 loop: CASSLRGANEKLFF. The CDR3 region has the DNA TGCGCCAGCAGCTTGCGGGGGGCTAATGAAAAACTGTTTTTT. Complete variable domain (other parts from reference TRBV5-1 and TRBJ1-4): KAGVTQTPRYLIKTRGQQVTLSCSPISGHRSVSWYQQTPGQGLQFLFEYFSETQRNKGNFPGRFSGRQFSNSRSEMNVSTLELGDSALYLCASSLRGANEKLFFGSGTQLSVL.

Many counts were recorded for this clone. This chain uses TRBV7-1 with TRBJ2-7; D is perhaps TRBD2 (6 bases). TRBV7-1 is filed as an ORF, its function uncertain. With 4 bases removed from V and 2 bases from J, the gap between germline ends came to 15 bases. This CDR3 comprises 15 residues. This chain's CDR3 is CASSLTSGGTYEQYF. The CDR3 DNA follows: TGTGCCAGCAGCTTAACTTCCGGGGGAACCTACGAGCAGTACTTC.

This clone ranks as medium-sized (0.01 to 0.1%). The chain combines TRBV11-3 with TRBJ2-3; 7 bases align to TRBD2. Germline CDR1 and CDR2: SGHNT and YENEEA. V was clipped by 5 bases and J by 4 bases; unmatched bases: 18. CDR3 length: 18 residues. The CDR3 is CASSGTSGGDGWADTQYF. For the CDR3, the DNA is TGTGCCAGCAGCGGAACGTCTGGGGGGGACGGTTGGGCAGATACGCAGTATTTT.

This clone has more than one count but fewer than ten. The gene calls are TRBV4-1 and TRBJ1-4, with D possibly matching TRBD1 (5 bases). Trimming took off 2 bases at V and 0 bases at J, with 13 bases between the two ends. This CDR3 has 17 residues. In germline, CDR1 is MGHRA, CDR2 YSYEKL. CDR3 nucleotide sequence: TGCGCCAGCAGCCAACTAAGGACACCAGCAACTAATGAAAAACTGTTTTTT. Amino acid sequence: CASSQLRTPATNEKLFF.

By share of the sample, this clone is medium-sized. The gene calls are TRBV6-8 and TRBJ2-7; the match to TRBD1 covers 10 bases. The CDR3 is made up of 15 amino acids. J gave up 5 bases and V 6 bases, and 10 bases lay outside the gene matches. The germline CDR1 and CDR2 sequences are MNHGY and SAAAGT. The CDR3 sequence is CASRGGGQGSHEQYF. The CDR3 DNA reads as TGTGCCAGCAGGGGTGGGGGACAGGGGTCCCACGAGCAGTACTTC.

In this sample, this clone turned up a few times. This chain joins TRBV6-8 and TRBJ1-2; TRBD1 matches at 7 bases. V shed 5 bases, J shed 4 bases, and the junction held 13 bases outside the gene matches. Germline CDR1 is MNHGY and CDR2 is SAAAGT. CDR3 length equals 16 residues. The DNA for the CDR3 is TGTGCCAGCAGTCCCTCGGACAGGAGCGAACTCTATGGCTACACCTTC. This translates into CASSPSDRSELYGYTF.

V usage is TRBV12-5 and J usage is TRBJ2-1; D ambiguous. Looked up from germline, CDR1 is LGHNT and CDR2 is FRNRAP. Trimming pared 3 bases from V and 9 bases from J, leaving 12 bases between. The CDR3 covers 13 residues. The CDR3 here is CASGFLPDGEQFF. CDR3 nucleotide sequence: TGTGCTAGTGGTTTCCTCCCCGACGGTGAGCAGTTCTTC.

The chain joins TRBV29-1 to TRBJ2-2; possibly TRBD1 for D (6 bases). This CDR3 spans 13 amino acids. The V gene's germline CDR1 is SQVTM and CDR2 ANQGSEA. V was clipped by 6 bases and J by 7 bases, with 15 bases between them. The CDR3 sequence is CSVRDTRGGELFF. The CDR3, as DNA: TGCAGCGTGAGGGACACCCGAGGCGGGGAGCTGTTTTTT.

The V call is TRBV28, the J call TRBJ1-2; D gene ambiguous. Trimming shortened V by 4 bases and J by 4 bases, and 22 bases separated the two germline ends. The length of the CDR3 is 17 residues. From germline, CDR1 is MDHEN and CDR2 SYDVKM. The CDR3 reads CASSSGILKGSGYGYTF. The CDR3, as DNA: TGTGCCAGCAGTTCCGGGATCCTAAAGGGTTCGGGCTATGGCTACACCTTC.

This clone was counted ten times or more. V is TRBV11-3 and J is TRBJ2-5, with TRBD2 matching over 7 bases. CDR3 size: 17 residues. Germline V CDR1 and CDR2: SGHNT, YENEEA. J was trimmed by 7 bases and V by 3 bases; bases with no gene match: 17. This chain's CDR3 is CASSLGPSGAAGRTQYF. CDR3 DNA: TGTGCCAGCAGCTTGGGCCCTAGCGGCGCTGCAGGACGGACCCAGTACTTC.

J is TRBJ2-7 and V is TRBV28; D uncertain. This CDR3 comprises 13 residues. V shed 6 bases and J shed 2 bases, with 11 bases lying between them. Germline assignment: CDR1 MDHEN and CDR2 SYDVKM. CDR3 nucleotide sequence: TGTGCCAGCAGCCGAAGGTTTACCTACGAGCAGTACTTC. This gives the protein CASSRRFTYEQYF.

This chain uses TRBV28 with TRBJ2-7; 13 nucleotides line up with TRBD2. V was pared by 7 bases and J by 2 bases, with 2 bases of the junction left unmatched. Looked up from germline, CDR1 is MDHEN and CDR2 is SYDVKM. CDR3 length: 14 residues. In DNA form, the CDR3 reads TGTGCCAGCACAGGACTAGCGGGGGCCTACGAGCAGTACTTC. Its protein is CASTGLAGAYEQYF.

In this sample, this clone turned up a few times. The J gene is TRBJ1-4, the V gene TRBV6-8, with TRBD1 matching 8 bases. CDR3 length: 17 amino acids. The germline CDR1 and CDR2 sequences are MNHGY and SAAAGT. Germline trimming cut 8 bases from V and 3 bases from J; bases unmatched to any gene: 14. The CDR3 coding sequence is TGTGCCAGCCAACAACCCGGACAGGGTTTGTCTAATGAAAAACTGTTTTTT. Its protein product is CASQQPGQGLSNEKLFF.

This clone ranks as medium-sized. This chain uses TRBV6-8 with TRBJ1-6; TRBD1 agrees at 11 bases. This CDR3 region has 15 residues. V lost 6 bases, J lost 9 bases, and 7 bases stayed unmatched. The germline gives CDR1 MNHGY, CDR2 SAAAGT. The CDR3 spells CASRGTGGDGSPLHF. CDR3 in DNA: TGTGCCAGCAGGGGGACAGGGGGTGATGGTTCACCCCTCCACTTT.

The genes are TRBV19 and TRBJ2-5; 7 bases agree with TRBD2. The length of the CDR3 is 15 residues. The germline gives CDR1 LNHDA, CDR2 SQIVND (reference sequence). V lost 6 bases, J lost 5 bases, and 12 bases stayed unmatched. CDR3 loop: CASRDGTTLVETQYF. In nucleotides, the CDR3 is TGTGCCAGTAGGGACGGGACTACATTAGTGGAGACCCAGTACTTC.

The V call is TRBV6-8, the J call TRBJ2-5; 9 nucleotides align to TRBD2. CDR1 MNHGY and CDR2 SAAAGT come from the germline V gene. With V trimmed by 8 bases and J by 5 bases, 9 bases remained unmatched. This CDR3 is 14 amino acids long. In DNA form, the CDR3 reads TGTGCCAGCTATAGCGGGAGTGGAGGGGAGACCCAGTACTTC. Protein product: CASYSGSGGETQYF.

About this clone itself: Other DNA sequences of this sample code for an identical CDR3. The V gene is TRBV12-5, the J gene TRBJ2-7; 7 bases align to TRBD1. The CDR3 runs to 13 residues. V lost 6 bases and J lost 3; bases outside the gene matches: 5. From germline, CDR1 is LGHNT and CDR2 FRNRAP. The CDR3 spells CASGLGQFYEQYF. CDR3 nucleotide sequence: TGTGCTAGTGGCCTGGGACAGTTCTACGAGCAGTACTTC.

This clone was seen more than once but under ten times. This chain connects TRBV19 to TRBJ2-7; perhaps TRBD2 as D (6 bases). V lost 2 bases to trimming and J lost 6 bases, with 11 bases between them. The CDR3 spans 13 residues. Germline assignment: CDR1 LNHDA and CDR2 SQIVND (reference sequence). CDR3: CASSIWQGGEQYF. CDR3 in DNA: TGTGCCAGTAGTATATGGCAGGGAGGCGAGCAGTACTTC. Full variable domain (missing parts from reference TRBV19 and TRBJ2-7): DGGITQSPKYLFRKEGQNVTLSCEQNLNHDAMYWYRQDPGQGLRLIYYSQIVNDFQKGDIAEGYSVSREKKESFPLTVTSAQKNPTAFYLCASSIWQGGEQYFGPGTRLTVT.